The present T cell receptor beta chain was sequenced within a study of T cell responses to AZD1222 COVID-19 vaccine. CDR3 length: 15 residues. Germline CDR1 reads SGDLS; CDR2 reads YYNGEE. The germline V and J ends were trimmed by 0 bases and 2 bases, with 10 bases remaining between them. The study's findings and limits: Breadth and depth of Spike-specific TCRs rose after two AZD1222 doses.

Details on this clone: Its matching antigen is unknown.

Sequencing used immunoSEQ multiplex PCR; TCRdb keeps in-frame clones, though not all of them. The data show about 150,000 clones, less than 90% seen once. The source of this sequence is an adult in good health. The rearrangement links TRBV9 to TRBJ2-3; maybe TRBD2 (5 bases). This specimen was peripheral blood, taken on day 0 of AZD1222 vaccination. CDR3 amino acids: CASSVELANTDTQYF. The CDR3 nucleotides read TGTGCCAGCAGCGTAGAGTTAGCGAACACAGATACGCAGTATTTT.